This TCR beta chain was documented in a study of vaccination and CD4 T cells after COVID-19. This CDR3 is built from 19 residues. V gave up 6 bases and J gave up 2 bases, with 30 bases separating them. CDR1 and CDR2 (germline): SGHNT, YYREEE (reference sequence). In the case of this clonotype: Its cognate antigen is unknown.

Sequencing of cultured CD4+ T cell DNA used the Oncomine TCR Beta short-read assay. TCRdb called the PCR reads again in MiXCR, with one record for every CDR3 protein. The repertoire holds around 20,000 distinct CDR3 sequences, with about 40% as singletons. Study-wide results and limits: Data came from relatively few convalescent patients and lacked early post-infection timepoints. Researchers report that 304 of 307 vaccine-specific clones in convalescent patients proved spike mono-reactive.

The treatment here: roughly ten-day PBMC culture with coronavirus spike peptide pools or control peptides (ViraFEST assay). J is TRBJ2-7 and V is TRBV5-4; D might be TRBD2 (6 bases). This clonotype was sampled from a human donor who received a COVID-19 vaccine. Sequencing used CD4+ T cells from blood, cultured in vitro, obtained before SARS-CoV-2 vaccination. The CDR3 sequence is CASTDKGLKTIADTYEQYF. Here the CDR3 DNA reads TGTGCCAGCACCGACAAGGGCCTAAAGACAATAGCGGACACCTACGAGCAGTACTTC.